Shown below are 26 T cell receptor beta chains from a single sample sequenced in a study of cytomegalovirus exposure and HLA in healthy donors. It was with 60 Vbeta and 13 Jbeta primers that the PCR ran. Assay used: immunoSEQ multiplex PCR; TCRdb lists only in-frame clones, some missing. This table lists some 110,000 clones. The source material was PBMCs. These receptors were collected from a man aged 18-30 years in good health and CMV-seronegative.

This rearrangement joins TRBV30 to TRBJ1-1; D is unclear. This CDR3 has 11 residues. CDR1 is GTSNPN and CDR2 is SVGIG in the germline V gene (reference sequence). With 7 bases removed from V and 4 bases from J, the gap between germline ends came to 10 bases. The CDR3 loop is CASRGGTEAFF. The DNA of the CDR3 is TGTGCCTCCCGTGGAGGCACTGAAGCTTTCTTT.

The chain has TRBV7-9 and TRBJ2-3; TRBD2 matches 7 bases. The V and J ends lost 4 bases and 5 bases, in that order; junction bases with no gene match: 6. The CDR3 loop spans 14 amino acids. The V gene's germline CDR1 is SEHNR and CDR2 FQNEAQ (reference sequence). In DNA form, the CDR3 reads TGTGCCAGCAGCTATGGACTAGTGGGAGATACGCAGTATTTT. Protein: CASSYGLVGDTQYF.

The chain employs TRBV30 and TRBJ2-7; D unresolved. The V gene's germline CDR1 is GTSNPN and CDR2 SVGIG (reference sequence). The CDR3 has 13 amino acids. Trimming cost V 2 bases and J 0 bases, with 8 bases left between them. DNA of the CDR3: TGTGCCTGGAGTAGTTACAGCTCCTACGAGCAGTACTTC. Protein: CAWSSYSSYEQYF.

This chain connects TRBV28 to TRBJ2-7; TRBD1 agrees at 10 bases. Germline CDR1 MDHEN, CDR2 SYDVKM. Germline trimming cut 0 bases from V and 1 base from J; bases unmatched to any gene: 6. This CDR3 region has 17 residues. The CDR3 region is CASSLWAGQGKSYEQYF. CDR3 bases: TGTGCCAGCAGTTTATGGGCGGGACAGGGGAAATCCTACGAGCAGTACTTC.

The CDR3: CASSQDVGSSINEQYF. The CDR3 nucleotides read TGTGCCAGCAGCCAAGATGTCGGGAGTAGCATCAACGAGCAGTACTTC. The J gene is TRBJ2-7, the V gene TRBV4-2; maybe TRBD2 (6 bases). The CDR3 runs to 16 residues. CDR1 LGHNA and CDR2 YNFKEQ come from the germline V gene. The ends were cut back, 0 bases at V and 5 bases at J, with 17 bases in the middle.

The CDR3 nucleotides read TGTGCCATCAGTGAGTCGAAAAGCCAGAACACTGAAGCTTTCTTT. The encoded protein is CAISESKSQNTEAFF. The chain joins TRBV10-3 to TRBJ1-1; no clear D gene. The CDR3 totals 15 residues. Germline values: CDR1 ENHRY, CDR2 SYGVKD. The V and J ends lost 0 bases and 1 base respectively, with 9 bases between them.

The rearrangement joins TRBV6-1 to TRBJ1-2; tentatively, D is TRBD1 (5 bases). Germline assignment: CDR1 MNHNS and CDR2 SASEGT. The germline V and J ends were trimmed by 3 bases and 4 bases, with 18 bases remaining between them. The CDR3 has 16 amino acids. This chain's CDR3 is CASSDPQLGTFYGYTF. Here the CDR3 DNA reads TGTGCCAGCAGTGACCCCCAACTGGGGACTTTCTATGGCTACACCTTC.

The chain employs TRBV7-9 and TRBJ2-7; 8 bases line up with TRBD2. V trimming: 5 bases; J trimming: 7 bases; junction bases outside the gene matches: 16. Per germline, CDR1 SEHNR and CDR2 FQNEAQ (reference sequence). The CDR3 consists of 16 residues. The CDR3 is CASSQSGERENGEQYF. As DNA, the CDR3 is TGTGCCAGCAGCCAGTCTGGGGAGCGGGAGAATGGAGAGCAGTACTTC. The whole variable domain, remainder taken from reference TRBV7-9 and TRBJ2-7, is DTGVSQNPRHKITKRGQNVTFRCDPISEHNRLYWYRQTLGQGPEFLTYFQNEAQLEKSRLLSDRFSAERPKGSFSTLEIQRTEQGDSAMYLCASSQSGERENGEQYFGPGTRLTVT.

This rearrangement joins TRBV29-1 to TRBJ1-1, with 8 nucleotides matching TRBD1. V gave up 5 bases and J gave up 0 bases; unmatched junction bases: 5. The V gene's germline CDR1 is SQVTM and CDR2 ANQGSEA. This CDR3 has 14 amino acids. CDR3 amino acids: CSVLGTGLNTEAFF. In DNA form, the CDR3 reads TGCAGCGTTCTTGGGACAGGTTTGAACACTGAAGCTTTCTTT.

The CDR3 region is CAISDSHDRNQPQHF. Written as DNA, the CDR3 is TGTGCCATCAGTGATTCACACGACAGGAATCAGCCCCAGCATTTT. This chain links TRBV10-3 with TRBJ1-5, with D perhaps matching TRBD1 (6 bases). Trimming stripped 3 bases from V and 4 bases from J, with 13 bases between. Germline CDR1 is ENHRY and CDR2 is SYGVKD. The CDR3 consists of 15 residues.

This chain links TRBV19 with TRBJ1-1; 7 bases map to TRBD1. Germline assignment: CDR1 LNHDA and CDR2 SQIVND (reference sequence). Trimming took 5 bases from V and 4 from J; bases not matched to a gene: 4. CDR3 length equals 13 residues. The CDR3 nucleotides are TGTGCCAGTAGTTACAGGGGAACCACTGAAGCTTTCTTT. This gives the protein CASSYRGTTEAFF.

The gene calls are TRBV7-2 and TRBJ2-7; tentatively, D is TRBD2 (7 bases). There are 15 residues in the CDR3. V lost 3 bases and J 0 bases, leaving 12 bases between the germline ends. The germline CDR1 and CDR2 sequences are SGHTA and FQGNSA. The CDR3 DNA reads TGTGCCAGCAGCTTCAAGGGGGAGGGCTCCTACGAGCAGTACTTC. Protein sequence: CASSFKGEGSYEQYF.

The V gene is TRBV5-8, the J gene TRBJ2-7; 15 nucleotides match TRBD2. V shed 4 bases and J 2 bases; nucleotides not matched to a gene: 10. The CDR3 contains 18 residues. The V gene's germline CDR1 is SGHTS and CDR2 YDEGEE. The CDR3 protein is CASSHDWGLAGGTYEQYF. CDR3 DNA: TGTGCCAGCAGCCACGACTGGGGACTAGCGGGAGGAACCTACGAGCAGTACTTC.

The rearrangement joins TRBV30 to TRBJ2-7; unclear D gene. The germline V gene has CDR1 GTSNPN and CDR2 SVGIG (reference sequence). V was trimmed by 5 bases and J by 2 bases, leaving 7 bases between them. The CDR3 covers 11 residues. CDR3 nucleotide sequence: TGTGCCTGGGACTCTGCCTACGAGCAGTACTTC. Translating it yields CAWDSAYEQYF. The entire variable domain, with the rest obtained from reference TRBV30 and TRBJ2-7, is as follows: SQTIHQWPATLVQPVGSPLSLECTVEGTSNPNLYWYRQAAGRGLQLLFYSVGIGQISSEVPQNLSASRPQDRQFILSSKKLLLSDSGFYLCAWDSAYEQYFGPGTRLTVT.

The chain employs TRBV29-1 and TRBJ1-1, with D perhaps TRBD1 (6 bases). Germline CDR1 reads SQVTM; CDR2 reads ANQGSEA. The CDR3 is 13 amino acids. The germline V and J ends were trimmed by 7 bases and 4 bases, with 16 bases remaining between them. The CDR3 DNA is TGCAGCGGGGGAACAGGGAGGGGCACTGAAGCTTTCTTT. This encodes CSGGTGRGTEAFF.

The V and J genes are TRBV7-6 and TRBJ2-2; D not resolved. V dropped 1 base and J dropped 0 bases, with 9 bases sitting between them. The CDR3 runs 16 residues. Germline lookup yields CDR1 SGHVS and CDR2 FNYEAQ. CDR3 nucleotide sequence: TGTGCCAGCAGCTTAGGACAAATAGCGAACACCGGGGAGCTGTTTTTT. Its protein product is CASSLGQIANTGELFF.

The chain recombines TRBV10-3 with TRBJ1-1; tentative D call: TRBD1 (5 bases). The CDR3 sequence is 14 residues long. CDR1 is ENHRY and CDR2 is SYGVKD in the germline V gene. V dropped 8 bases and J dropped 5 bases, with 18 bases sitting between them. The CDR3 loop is CAIGGGQETTEAFF. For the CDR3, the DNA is TGTGCCATCGGGGGAGGGCAGGAGACGACTGAAGCTTTCTTT.

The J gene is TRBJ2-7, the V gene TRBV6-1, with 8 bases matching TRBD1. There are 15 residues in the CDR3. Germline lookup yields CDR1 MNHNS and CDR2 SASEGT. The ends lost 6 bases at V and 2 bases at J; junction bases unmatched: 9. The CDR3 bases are TGTGCCAGCAGGCCCTCGGGACAGGAGGCCTACGAGCAGTACTTC. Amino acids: CASRPSGQEAYEQYF.

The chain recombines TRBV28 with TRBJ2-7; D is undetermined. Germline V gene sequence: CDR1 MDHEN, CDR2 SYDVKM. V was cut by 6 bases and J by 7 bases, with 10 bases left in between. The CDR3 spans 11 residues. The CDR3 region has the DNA TGTGCCAGCAGCCGAAACTGGGAGCAGTACTTC. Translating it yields CASSRNWEQYF.

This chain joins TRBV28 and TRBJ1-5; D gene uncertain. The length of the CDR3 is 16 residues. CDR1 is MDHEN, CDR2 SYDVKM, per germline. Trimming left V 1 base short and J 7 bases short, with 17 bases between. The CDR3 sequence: CASSLFSTVRGQPQHF. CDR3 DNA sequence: TGTGCCAGCAGTTTATTTAGTACCGTCAGAGGACAGCCCCAGCATTTT.

The CDR3 region is CASSPSGSLDEKLFF. The CDR3 DNA follows: TGTGCCAGCTCACCTTCCGGTTCTCTGGATGAAAAACTGTTTTTT. The gene calls are TRBV18 and TRBJ1-4, with D unclear. The germline CDR1 and CDR2 sequences are KGHSH and LQKENI. There are 15 residues in the CDR3. Trimming took off 3 bases at V and 6 bases at J, with 14 bases between the two ends. Looking up the rest from reference TRBV18 and TRBJ1-4 gives the full variable domain: NAGVMQNPRHLVRRRGQEARLRCSPMKGHSHVYWYRQLPEEGLKFMVYLQKENIIDESGMPKERFSAEFPKEGPSILRIQQVVRGDSAAYFCASSPSGSLDEKLFFGSGTQLSVL.

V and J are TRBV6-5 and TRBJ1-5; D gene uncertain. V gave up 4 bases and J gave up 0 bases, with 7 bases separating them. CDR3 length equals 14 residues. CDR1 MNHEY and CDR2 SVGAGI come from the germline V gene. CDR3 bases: TGTGCCAGCAGTTTGCGGGATAGCAATCAGCCCCAGCATTTT. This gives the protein CASSLRDSNQPQHF.

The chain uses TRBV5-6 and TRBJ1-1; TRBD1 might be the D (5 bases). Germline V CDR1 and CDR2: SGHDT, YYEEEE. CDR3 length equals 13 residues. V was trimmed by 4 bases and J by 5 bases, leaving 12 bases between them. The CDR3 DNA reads TGTGCCAGCAGCCCAAGGAGGGGAACTGAAGCTTTCTTT. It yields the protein CASSPRRGTEAFF.

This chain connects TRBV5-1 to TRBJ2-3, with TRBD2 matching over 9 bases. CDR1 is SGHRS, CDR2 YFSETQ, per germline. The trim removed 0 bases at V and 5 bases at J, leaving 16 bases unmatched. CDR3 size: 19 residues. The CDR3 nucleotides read TGCGCCAGCAGCTTGGGCGGGAGGGCCCGGGGGGCCCGCGGAGATACGCAGTATTTT. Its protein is CASSLGGRARGARGDTQYF.

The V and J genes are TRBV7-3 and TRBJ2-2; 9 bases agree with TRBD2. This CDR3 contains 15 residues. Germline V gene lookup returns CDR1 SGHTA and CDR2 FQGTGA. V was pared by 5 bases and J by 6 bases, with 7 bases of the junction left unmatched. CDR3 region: CASSPYGLAPGELFF. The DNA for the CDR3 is TGTGCCAGCAGCCCTTATGGACTAGCGCCCGGGGAGCTGTTTTTT.

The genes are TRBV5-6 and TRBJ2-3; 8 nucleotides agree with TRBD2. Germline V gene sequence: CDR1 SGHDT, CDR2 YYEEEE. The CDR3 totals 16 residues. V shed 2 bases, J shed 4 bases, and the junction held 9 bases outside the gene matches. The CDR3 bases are TGTGCCAGCAGCTTCTATCCGGGGGGGCGTTCAGATACGCAGTATTTT. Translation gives CASSFYPGGRSDTQYF. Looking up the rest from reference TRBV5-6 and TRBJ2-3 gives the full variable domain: DAGVTQSPTHLIKTRGQQVTLRCSPKSGHDTVSWYQQALGQGPQFIFQYYEEEERQRGNFPDRFSGHQFPNYSSELNVNALLLGDSALYLCASSFYPGGRSDTQYFGPGTRLTVL.